This T cell receptor beta chain was documented in a study of STAT5B mutations in CD4+ large granular lymphocyte leukemia. The CDR3 is 15 amino acids. Germline V gives CDR1 MDHEN, CDR2 SYDVKM. Trimming left V 6 bases short and J 4 bases short, with 18 bases between. The method was immunoSEQ multiplex PCR; TCRdb's version includes in-frame clones alone and lacks a portion of them. Counted here are approximately 41,000 clones, roughly 85% occurring once; the ten biggest clones make up around 1.3%. Sequenced sample: CD4+ T cells from blood buffy coats. The chain recombines TRBV28 with TRBJ1-1, with a possible D match to TRBD1 (5 bases). The sequence came from a human donor in good health. The CDR3 is CASSLQGVRGTEAFF. The CDR3, as DNA: TGTGCCAGCAGCCTGCAAGGGGTAAGGGGCACTGAAGCTTTCTTT.